This T cell receptor beta chain comes out of a study of T cells in Graves' hyperthyroidism and ophthalmopathy. Amplification targeted TCR beta CDR3 regions from RNA transcripts. First-round RT-PCR with HTBI primers amplified the TCR CDR3 region. In TCRdb, the multiplex PCR reads were re-called with MiXCR into one record per CDR3 protein. The sample consists of hundreds of thousands of distinct CDR3 sequences, around 15% of them appearing once. V gave up 6 bases and J gave up 9 bases, with 21 bases separating them. The CDR3 has 15 amino acids. Per germline, CDR1 MNHNS and CDR2 SASEGT. The rearrangement joins TRBV6-1 to TRBJ2-1, with a possible D match to TRBD1 (8 bases). The receptor's source is a woman aged 18-29 years with Graves' hyperthyroidism. The sequencing input was blood. CDR3 coding DNA: TGTGCCAGCAGGGGGGGGCCAGGGGGCTTAGGTGAGCAGTTCTTC. This encodes CASRGGPGGLGEQFF.